The present entry profiles one T cell receptor beta chain with its context. The antigen is undetermined. Sample barcodes and UMIs were carried by the TCR alpha and TCR beta cDNA libraries that 5'RACE generated with constant-segment primers. Via MiXCR, TCRdb re-called the 5' RACE reads, giving one row per CDR3 protein. The sample has roughly 620,000 distinct CDR3 sequences; roughly 17% are singletons. This sample stems from a study of T-cell memory formation after mild COVID-19. About the research overall: Largely donor-specific TCR clusters were found.

Study-level points and caveats: Pre-infection memory contained some responding clones, which suggested that cross-reactive memory had joined.

The V gene lost 4 bases and the J gene lost 5 bases, with 15 bases spanning the gap. This CDR3 comprises 14 residues. Germline CDR1 reads LNHNV; CDR2 reads YYDKDF (reference sequence). Sequencing was carried out using PBMCs or a T cell subset sorted from them (not recorded which). This receptor was taken from an adult woman who had mild COVID-19 (a few samples of this study predate the infection). Cell type and time point are not known. The genes are TRBV15 and TRBJ2-7; the D call may be TRBD1 or TRBD2 (5 bases each). CDR3 loop: CATSTRDQGDEQYF. The CDR3 region has the DNA TGTGCCACCAGCACCCGGGACCAAGGGGACGAGCAGTACTTC.